This T cell receptor (beta chain) came from a study of CXCR3-negative and CXCR3-positive naive CD8 T cells. Notes on this clonotype: No antigen is known for it.

Points from the study as a whole: Naive cells with CXCR3 showed TRB CDR3s that were more hydrophobic than those in CXCR3-negative naive cells.

UMI labels and 5' RACE were used to prepare the TRB cDNA libraries. With the 5' RACE reads reprocessed, TCRdb shows one record per CDR3 protein and no DNA. The sample holds 90,000 to 100,000 distinct CDR3 sequences. Researchers sorted 300,000 cells of each CD8+ T cell subset in triplicate. There are 15 residues in the CDR3. This chain uses TRBV12-3 or TRBV12-4 with TRBJ2-1; TCRdb's D gene call, TRBD1, goes unchecked for lack of DNA. Material for sequencing was naive CXCR3+ CD8+ T cells from blood. The subset here: CD45RO-CCR7+CD27+CD95- naive CD8+ T cells expressing CXCR3 (TNR3+). This TCR was sampled from a human donor in good health. Some clones in this sample may be carry-over from other donors' samples. CDR3 amino acids: CASSFLEGGLNEQSF.